The present entry profiles one T cell receptor (beta chain) with its context. Germline V gives CDR1 KGHSH, CDR2 LQKENI. Trimming took off 8 bases at V and 3 bases at J, with 11 bases between the two ends. The CDR3 sequence is 13 residues long. One entry per CDR3 protein results from TCRdb running MiXCR on the 5' RACE reads. In the table there are under 800,000 distinct CDR3 sequences, approximately 22% of which are singletons. This entry comes from a study of identical twins. These records were also assigned to another study, of T cells expressing NK-cell markers. From that second work: Seven HCMV-seropositive donors and one seronegative donor made up the eight sequenced donors.

V gene TRBV18 combines with J gene TRBJ1-3; D uncertain. What was sequenced was PBMCs. The sequence was obtained from a woman aged 18-29 years in good health. CDR3 sequence reads: CASMGIRGNTIYF. CDR3 coding DNA: TGTGCCAGCATGGGCATTCGTGGAAACACCATATATTTT.